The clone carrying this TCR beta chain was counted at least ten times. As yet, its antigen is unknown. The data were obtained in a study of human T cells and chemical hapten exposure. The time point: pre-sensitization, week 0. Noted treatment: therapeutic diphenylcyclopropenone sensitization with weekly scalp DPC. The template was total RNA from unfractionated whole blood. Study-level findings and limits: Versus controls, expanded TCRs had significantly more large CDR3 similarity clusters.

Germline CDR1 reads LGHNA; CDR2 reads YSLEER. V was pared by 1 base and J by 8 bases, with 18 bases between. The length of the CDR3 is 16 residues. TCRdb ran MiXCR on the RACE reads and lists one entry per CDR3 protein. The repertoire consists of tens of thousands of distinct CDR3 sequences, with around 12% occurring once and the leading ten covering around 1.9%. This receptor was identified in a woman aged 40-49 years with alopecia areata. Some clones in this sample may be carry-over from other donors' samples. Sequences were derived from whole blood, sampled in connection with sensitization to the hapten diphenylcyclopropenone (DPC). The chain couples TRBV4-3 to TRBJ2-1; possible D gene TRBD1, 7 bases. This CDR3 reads CASSQVAGGHFYEQFF. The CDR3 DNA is TGCGCCAGCAGCCAAGTTGCAGGGGGGCACTTCTATGAGCAGTTCTTC.